The present TCR beta chain was sequenced within a study of spatial heterogeneity in lung cancer. Study-level background: Donors were roughly 72 untreated early-stage non-small cell lung cancer patients. Sequencing of follow-up PBMC samples took place when they were available, at a median of about 2 years after resection.

Germline-derived CDR1 and CDR2 are LNHDA and SQIVND (reference sequence). The CDR3 consists of 18 residues. V shed 5 bases, J shed 2 bases, and the junction held 16 bases outside the gene matches. The time point here: blood at routine non-recurrence follow-up after resection. Whole RNA obtained from tumor, nontumor lung or frozen PBMC underwent sequencing without sorting. This clonotype was recorded a few times. TCR cDNA molecules were tagged individually, and each one carried a unique molecular identifier. One entry per CDR3 protein results from TCRdb running MiXCR on the 5' RACE reads. The sample comprises about 120,000 distinct CDR3 sequences, approximately 12% of which are singletons, and roughly 17% rests with the top ten.

This TCR was sampled from a male donor with early-stage non-small cell lung cancer. The gene calls are TRBV19 and TRBJ2-3; TRBD1 matches 7 bases. Sequencing was performed on PBMCs, taken at follow-up. CDR3 sequence (DNA): TGTGCCAGTAGTCATCCCTATCGAAGGGGGCGCGACACAGATACGCAGTATTTT. Its protein is CASSHPYRRGRDTDTQYF.